The 6 T cell receptor beta chains in this list originate from one sample, sequenced in a study of cytomegalovirus exposure and HLA in healthy donors. PCR was performed using 60 Vbeta and 13 Jbeta primers. Profiling relied on immunoSEQ multiplex PCR, and the TCRdb table lists in-frame clones only, not all of them. Recorded for this sample: 95,000 to 150,000 clones. Sequenced sample: PBMCs. Every receptor here comes from a man aged 18 to 30 in good health and CMV-seronegative.

V usage is TRBV9 and J usage is TRBJ1-3; 8 bases match TRBD1. From germline, CDR1 is SGDLS and CDR2 YYNGEE. There are 17 residues in the CDR3. V dropped 3 bases and J dropped 0; count of bases not matched to a gene: 8. The CDR3 spells CASSATGASLSGNTIYF. The CDR3 DNA reads as TGTGCCAGCAGCGCGACAGGGGCATCTCTCTCTGGAAACACCATATATTTT.

The CDR3 sequence is CASSYSGATLRRQFF. CDR3 DNA sequence: TGTGCCAGCAGTTACTCGGGGGCAACCCTTAGGCGGCAGTTCTTC. V gene TRBV6-5 combines with J gene TRBJ2-1, with D maybe TRBD1 (6 bases). CDR1 MNHEY and CDR2 SVGAGI come from the germline V gene. The CDR3 is 15 residues long. Trimming removed 0 bases at V and 12 bases at J, with 18 bases between.

The chain joins TRBV7-2 to TRBJ1-2; possibly TRBD1 for D (6 bases). Per the germline V gene, CDR1 is SGHTA and CDR2 is FQGNSA. This CDR3 spans 12 amino acids. CDR3 in DNA: TGTGCAACCAGGGGAGATACTATGGGCTACACCTTC. Amino acid sequence: CATRGDTMGYTF.

This sequence joins TRBV4-2 and TRBJ2-7; 11 bases are shared with TRBD2. The CDR3 spans 17 residues. The ends lost 4 bases at V and 0 bases at J; junction bases unmatched: 8. Per the germline V gene, CDR1 is LGHNA and CDR2 is YNFKEQ. CDR3 amino acids: CASSLVPGTSGSYEQYF. The CDR3 DNA reads TGTGCCAGCAGCCTAGTACCTGGGACTAGCGGCTCCTACGAGCAGTACTTC.

The chain employs TRBV5-5 and TRBJ1-2; 10 bases are shared with TRBD1. The length of the CDR3 is 16 residues. The germline V gene encodes CDR1 SGHKS and CDR2 YYEKEE (reference sequence). V was pared by 3 bases and J by 4 bases, with 9 bases of the junction left unmatched. CDR3 region: CASSSGQGFMSYGYTF. The DNA of the CDR3 is TGTGCCAGCAGCTCGGGACAGGGGTTTATGAGCTATGGCTACACCTTC. The complete variable domain, with remaining parts taken from reference TRBV5-5 and TRBJ1-2, reads DAGVTQSPTHLIKTRGQQVTLRCSPISGHKSVSWYQQVLGQGPQFIFQYYEKEERGRGNFPDRFSARQFPNYSSELNVNALLLGDSALYLCASSSGQGFMSYGYTFGSGTRLTVV.

This sequence joins TRBV29-1 and TRBJ2-5; a possible D gene is TRBD1 (5 bases). CDR3 length equals 12 residues. Germline CDR1 SQVTM, CDR2 ANQGSEA. Deletions cut 3 bases from V and 1 base from J, with 6 bases between. CDR3 nucleotides: TGCAGCGTTGACAGGGCCCAAGAGACCCAGTACTTC. Translating gives CSVDRAQETQYF. Complete variable domain (other parts from reference TRBV29-1 and TRBJ2-5): SAVISQKPSRDICQRGTSLTIQCQVDSQVTMMFWYRQQPGQSLTLIATANQGSEATYESGFVIDKFPISRPNLTFSTLTVSNMSPEDSSIYLCSVDRAQETQYFGPGTRLLVL.